This TCR beta chain was recorded in a study of shared clonotypes between healthy human individuals. In the study overall: CD4 naive and memory got three plates each, CD8 naive two, CD8 memory one. Study-level points and caveats: Genetic and exposure-history diversity was limited by the small donor number. Only blood samples were collected, and tissue repertoires likely differ. Clonotypes shared by all four donors outscored non-shared clonotypes in generation probability.

Germline V gives CDR1 WSHSY, CDR2 SAAADI. This CDR3 comprises 14 residues. Trimming took 8 bases from V and 0 from J, leaving 11 bases between them. Regarding this clone: Its cognate antigen is unknown.

Method: immunoSEQ multiplex PCR; TCRdb's copy keeps in-frame clones and lacks some. Of about 690,000 clones listed, roughly 87% are singletons. This receptor was identified in a man aged 18 to 35 in good health. Some clones in this sample may be carry-over from other donors' samples. Sequencing was done on a sample of memory CD8+ T cells from PBMCs. Noted subset: CD45RO+ cells pooled with CCR7-negative TemRA cells. The chain joins TRBV10-2 to TRBJ2-1; D not certain. The CDR3 loop is CASGPDSSYNEQFF. In DNA, the CDR3 is TGCGCCAGCGGGCCTGATAGCTCCTACAATGAGCAGTTCTTC.